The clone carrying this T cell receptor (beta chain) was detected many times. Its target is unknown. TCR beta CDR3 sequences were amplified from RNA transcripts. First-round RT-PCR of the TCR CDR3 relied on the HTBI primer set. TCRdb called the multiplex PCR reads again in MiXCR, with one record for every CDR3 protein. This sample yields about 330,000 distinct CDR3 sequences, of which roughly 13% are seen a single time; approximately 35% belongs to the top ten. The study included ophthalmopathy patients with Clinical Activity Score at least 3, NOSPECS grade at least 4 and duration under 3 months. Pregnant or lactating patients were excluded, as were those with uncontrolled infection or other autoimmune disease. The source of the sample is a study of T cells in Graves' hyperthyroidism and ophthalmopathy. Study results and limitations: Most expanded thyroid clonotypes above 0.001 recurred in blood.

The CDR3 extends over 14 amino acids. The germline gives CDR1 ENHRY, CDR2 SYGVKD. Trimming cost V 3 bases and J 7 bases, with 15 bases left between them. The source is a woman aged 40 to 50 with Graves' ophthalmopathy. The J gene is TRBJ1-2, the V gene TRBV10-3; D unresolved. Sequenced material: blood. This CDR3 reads CAISDVERSAGYTF. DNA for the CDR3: TGTGCCATCAGTGATGTTGAGAGAAGCGCTGGCTACACCTTC.